Shown below are 25 T cell receptor beta chains from a single sample sequenced in a study of cytomegalovirus exposure and HLA in healthy donors. This PCR relied on a set of 60 Vbeta primers and 13 Jbeta primers. TCRdb's copy holds only in-frame clones and misses some; the assay was immunoSEQ multiplex PCR. The sample lists over 85,000 clones, about 80% occurring once. Sequenced material: PBMCs. Receptors were obtained from a man aged 35-49 years in good health and CMV-seronegative.

The chain joins TRBV5-6 to TRBJ1-5; D may be TRBD1 (6 bases). CDR1 is SGHDT, CDR2 YYEEEE, per germline. CDR3 size: 14 residues. Trimming pared 0 bases from V and 9 bases from J, leaving 13 bases between. CDR3 coding DNA: TGTGCCAGCAGCTTGGGGACAGTCCGAATGCCCCAGCATTTT. Its translation is CASSLGTVRMPQHF.

The genes are TRBV18 and TRBJ2-7, with D tentatively TRBD2 (7 bases). CDR1 KGHSH and CDR2 LQKENI come from the germline V gene. Trimming shortened V by 3 bases and J by 5 bases, and 17 bases separated the two germline ends. The CDR3 is 15 residues long. CDR3 nucleotides: TGTGCCAGCTCACCGACAGGACTAGACGGCGACGAGCAGTACTTC. It encodes CASSPTGLDGDEQYF.

The gene calls are TRBV18 and TRBJ2-7; possibly TRBD1 for D (6 bases). This CDR3 is 20 amino acids long. V was trimmed by 3 bases and J by 0 bases, leaving 27 bases between them. Germline V gene lookup returns CDR1 KGHSH and CDR2 LQKENI. The CDR3 spells CASSPALPGQIPLDSYEQYF. CDR3 in DNA: TGTGCCAGCTCACCGGCCTTACCCGGACAGATACCGCTAGACTCCTACGAGCAGTACTTC.

This chain links TRBV28 with TRBJ2-1, with 7 bases identical to TRBD2. Per the germline V gene, CDR1 is MDHEN and CDR2 is SYDVKM. The CDR3 covers 14 residues. Trimming at V came to 5 bases and at J to 12 bases, leaving 13 bases not matched to a gene. The CDR3 nucleotides are TGTGCCAGCAGTACACCCGGACGCGGGGGTGGGCAGTTCTTC. Amino acid sequence: CASSTPGRGGGQFF.

Here the CDR3 DNA reads TGTGCCAGCAGTCCCGACTCTACAGGGGTGAAGGGCTACACCTTC. It translates to CASSPDSTGVKGYTF. V is TRBV6-5 and J is TRBJ1-2, with 7 bases fitting TRBD1. Germline V gene data show CDR1 as MNHEY and CDR2 as SVGAGI. CDR3 length: 15 amino acids. V lost 5 bases to trimming and J lost 8 bases; unmatched junction nucleotides: 14.

The V and J genes are TRBV5-5 and TRBJ1-2; D is unclear. V lost 0 bases, J lost 6 bases, and 9 bases lay in between. Germline V gene data show CDR1 as SGHKS and CDR2 as YYEKEE (reference sequence). The CDR3 runs to 13 residues. CDR3 in amino acids: CASSLGQRDGYTF. The CDR3 nucleotides read TGTGCCAGCAGCTTGGGGCAGAGGGATGGCTACACCTTC.

This clone was seen more than once but under ten times. This chain connects TRBV4-3 to TRBJ2-5; 8 bases align to TRBD1. The CDR3 contains 15 residues. CDR1 LGHNA and CDR2 YSLEER come from the germline V gene. V shed 4 bases, J shed 1 base, and the junction held 5 bases outside the gene matches. The CDR3 nucleotides read TGCGCCAGCAGCCTACAAGGACAGGGCCAAGAGACCCAGTACTTC. Protein sequence: CASSLQGQGQETQYF.

The gene calls are TRBV5-4 and TRBJ1-2, with D perhaps TRBD1 (5 bases). CDR3 length: 16 amino acids. Trimming cost V 1 base and J 4 bases, with 17 bases left between them. CDR1 and CDR2 from the germline V gene are SGHNT and YYREEE (reference sequence). CDR3 DNA: TGTGCCAGCAGCTTGTTTGGGACGGGGCGGGGCTATGGCTACACCTTC. It specifies CASSLFGTGRGYGYTF.

The rearrangement links TRBV9 to TRBJ2-1; TRBD2 matches 10 bases. The V and J ends lost 0 bases and 6 bases, in that order; junction bases with no gene match: 6. Per the germline V gene, CDR1 is SGDLS and CDR2 is YYNGEE. The CDR3 contains 16 residues. The CDR3 nucleotides are TGTGCCAGCAGCGTAGAATTCCTAGCGGGAGCCAATGAGCAGTTCTTC. The encoded protein is CASSVEFLAGANEQFF. Full variable domain (outside the CDR3, taken from reference TRBV9 and TRBJ2-1): DSGVTQTPKHLITATGQRVTLRCSPRSGDLSVYWYQQSLDQGLQFLIQYYNGEERAKGNILERFSAQQFPDLHSELNLSSLELGDSALYFCASSVEFLAGANEQFFGPGTRLTVL.

This clone was observed once. The chain links TRBV30 to TRBJ2-7; a possible D gene is TRBD1 (5 bases). V lost 0 bases to trimming and J lost 4 bases, with 7 bases between them. CDR3 length: 12 residues. Germline V gene lookup returns CDR1 GTSNPN and CDR2 SVGIG (reference sequence). The CDR3 is CAWSVRQYEQYF. CDR3 coding DNA: TGTGCCTGGAGTGTACGACAGTACGAGCAGTACTTC.

The rearrangement uses TRBV9 and TRBJ2-7; 9 bases are shared with TRBD1. Germline assignment: CDR1 SGDLS and CDR2 YYNGEE. Trimming at V came to 0 bases and at J to 3 bases, leaving 4 bases not matched to a gene. The CDR3 has 15 residues. CDR3 sequence (DNA): TGTGCCAGCAGCGTAGCCGAGGGACAGGGCTACGAGCAGTACTTC. Its translation: CASSVAEGQGYEQYF.

V and J are TRBV14 and TRBJ2-3, with 7 bases matching TRBD1. CDR3 length: 17 residues. The germline CDR1 and CDR2 sequences are SGHDN and FVKESK. The trim removed 4 bases at V and 2 bases at J, leaving 12 bases unmatched. Written as DNA, the CDR3 is TGTGCCAGCAGCCCGCATGACAGGGACGGGACCACAGATACGCAGTATTTT. Translating gives CASSPHDRDGTTDTQYF.

The J gene is TRBJ2-7, the V gene TRBV30; D is unresolved. The germline V and J ends were trimmed by 4 bases and 4 bases, with 11 bases remaining between them. Germline CDR1 reads GTSNPN; CDR2 reads SVGIG (reference sequence). This CDR3 is 12 amino acids long. The CDR3 loop is CAWIREPYEQYF. In nucleotides, the CDR3 is TGTGCCTGGATAAGAGAGCCTTACGAGCAGTACTTC.

This chain joins TRBV7-2 and TRBJ2-3; the match to TRBD2 covers 10 bases. V lost 1 base to trimming and J lost 6 bases; unmatched junction nucleotides: 4. Germline-derived CDR1 and CDR2 are SGHTA and FQGNSA. CDR3 length equals 15 residues. CDR3 bases: TGTGCCAGCAGCTTAGGTATAGCGGGAGGCGATACGCAGTATTTT. This encodes CASSLGIAGGDTQYF.

The J gene is TRBJ2-1, the V gene TRBV28; tentative D call: TRBD2 (6 bases). This CDR3 has 14 amino acids. Looked up from germline, CDR1 is MDHEN and CDR2 is SYDVKM. V was pared by 7 bases and J by 8 bases, with 18 bases between. The CDR3, as DNA: TGTGCCAGCACCTACCCGGGACTTAGCGATGAGCAGTTCTTC. This translates into CASTYPGLSDEQFF.

The rearrangement uses TRBV5-4 and TRBJ2-5, with TRBD2 as a possible D gene (5 bases). CDR1 SGHNT and CDR2 YYREEE come from the germline V gene (reference sequence). V gave up 4 bases and J gave up 3 bases, with 13 bases separating them. The CDR3 runs 14 residues. CDR3 sequence (DNA): TGTGCCAGCAGCCCTAGGACGCGGGAAGAGACCCAGTACTTC. This sequence encodes CASSPRTREETQYF. Using reference TRBV5-4 and TRBJ2-5 for the parts outside the CDR3, the full variable domain is ETGVTQSPTHLIKTRGQQVTLRCSSQSGHNTVSWYQQALGQGPQFIFQYYREEENGRGNFPPRFSGLQFPNYSSELNVNALELDDSALYLCASSPRTREETQYFGPGTRLLVL.

This chain connects TRBV6-6 to TRBJ1-1, with unresolved D. CDR3 length: 13 residues. Germline V gives CDR1 MNHNY, CDR2 SVGAGI (reference sequence). V lost 7 bases to trimming and J lost 2 bases, with 11 bases between them. The CDR3: CASTLVQNTEAFF. The CDR3, as DNA: TGTGCCAGCACCCTAGTCCAAAACACTGAAGCTTTCTTT.

CDR3: CASSAASSGGAYGELFF. The CDR3 bases are TGTGCCAGCAGCGCCGCATCTAGCGGGGGGGCCTACGGGGAGCTGTTTTTT. The V gene is TRBV9, the J gene TRBJ2-2, with 12 bases matching TRBD2. J gave up 7 bases and V 3 bases, and 10 bases lay outside the gene matches. The CDR3 has 17 residues. The germline CDR1 and CDR2 sequences are SGDLS and YYNGEE.

In this sample, this clone turned up a few times. The chain combines TRBV6-5 with TRBJ1-1; maybe TRBD1 (6 bases). Germline assignment: CDR1 MNHEY and CDR2 SVGAGI. There are 15 residues in the CDR3. V was cut by 0 bases and J by 0 bases, with 8 bases left in between. DNA of the CDR3: TGTGCCAGCAGTTACTCCAGGGACATGAACACTGAAGCTTTCTTT. Translation gives CASSYSRDMNTEAFF.

The CDR3 loop reads CASSQVVGQAVSYNEQFF. DNA of the CDR3: TGCGCCAGCAGCCAAGTGGTAGGTCAGGCAGTCTCCTACAATGAGCAGTTCTTC. This chain links TRBV4-1 with TRBJ2-1; D unclear. Germline CDR1 is MGHRA and CDR2 is YSYEKL. Deletions cut 1 base from V and 0 bases from J, with 16 bases between. This CDR3 region has 18 residues.

This chain uses TRBV2 with TRBJ2-1; TRBD1 is a possible D gene (6 bases). V lost 6 bases and J 0 bases, leaving 15 bases between the germline ends. This CDR3 contains 16 residues. The germline gives CDR1 SNHLY, CDR2 FYNNEI. DNA for the CDR3: TGTGCCAGCAGGGATGGGGGCTTGAGCTCCTACAATGAGCAGTTCTTC. As protein: CASRDGGLSSYNEQFF.

The chain recombines TRBV30 with TRBJ1-1, with unresolved D. Germline V CDR1 and CDR2: GTSNPN, SVGIG (reference sequence). The CDR3 has 12 residues. Trimming stripped 2 bases from V and 5 bases from J, with 9 bases between. CDR3 nucleotides: TGTGCCTGGAGTTTATTGAGTACTGAAGCTTTCTTT. Translating it yields CAWSLLSTEAFF. The full variable domain, with the rest looked up from reference TRBV30 and TRBJ1-1, is SQTIHQWPATLVQPVGSPLSLECTVEGTSNPNLYWYRQAAGRGLQLLFYSVGIGQISSEVPQNLSASRPQDRQFILSSKKLLLSDSGFYLCAWSLLSTEAFFGQGTRLTVV.

The rearrangement joins TRBV29-1 to TRBJ2-3; no clear D gene. The germline CDR1 and CDR2 sequences are SQVTM and ANQGSEA. The CDR3 runs to 13 residues. Trimming pared 4 bases from V and 5 bases from J, leaving 13 bases between. This chain's CDR3 is CSVGVMLVDTQYF. The CDR3 nucleotides are TGCAGCGTTGGGGTTATGCTAGTAGATACGCAGTATTTT.

The chain uses TRBV9 and TRBJ2-4; the match to TRBD2 covers 9 bases. V gave up 3 bases and J gave up 4 bases; unmatched junction bases: 5. Germline V gives CDR1 SGDLS, CDR2 YYNGEE. This CDR3 spans 15 amino acids. The DNA for the CDR3 is TGTGCCAGCAGCGCGGGCGGGGGGGCAAAAAACATTCAGTACTTC. This encodes CASSAGGGAKNIQYF.

V and J are TRBV19 and TRBJ2-7; 8 bases agree with TRBD1. The CDR3 extends over 13 amino acids. The ends lost 1 base at V and 7 bases at J; junction bases unmatched: 3. Germline V CDR1 and CDR2: LNHDA, SQIVND (reference sequence). CDR3 loop: CASSIGTGREQYF. CDR3 nucleotide sequence: TGTGCCAGTAGTATAGGGACAGGGCGGGAGCAGTACTTC.